The 32 T cell receptor beta chains in this list originate from one sample, sequenced in a study of shared clonotypes between healthy human individuals. Profiled with immunoSEQ multiplex PCR; TCRdb holds only in-frame clones, not every one. The sample comprises millions of clones, 90% to 95% of which are singletons, and 0.13% rests with the top ten. The sample was naive CD4+ T cells sorted from blood. The sample's subset: CD45RA+ positively selected. Receptor source: a man younger than 30 in good health.

The chain recombines TRBV28 with TRBJ1-5; D not certain. Germline V CDR1 and CDR2: MDHEN, SYDVKM. This CDR3 comprises 15 residues. Deletions cut 4 bases from V and 2 bases from J, with 12 bases between. Here the CDR3 reads CASSSSIRRNQPQHF. CDR3 in DNA: TGTGCCAGCAGTTCCTCTATACGTCGCAATCAGCCCCAGCATTTT.

The rearrangement joins TRBV27 to TRBJ1-4; D is undetermined. The germline gives CDR1 MNHEY, CDR2 SMNVEV (reference sequence). The CDR3 has 18 residues. Trimming removed 1 base from V and 0 bases from J, with 15 bases in between. In DNA form, the CDR3 reads TGTGCCAGCAGTTTATACTCGCCGAGTTTAACAACTAATGAAAAACTGTTTTTT. Amino acid sequence: CASSLYSPSLTTNEKLFF.

The J gene is TRBJ2-1, the V gene TRBV11-2; D possibly corresponds to TRBD2 (5 bases). This CDR3 is built from 15 residues. CDR1 and CDR2 (germline): SGHAT, FQNNGV. The germline V and J ends were trimmed by 0 bases and 4 bases, with 10 bases remaining between them. The CDR3 DNA reads TGTGCCAGCAGCTTAGAATTAGCGTTGTACAATGAGCAGTTCTTC. Residues: CASSLELALYNEQFF.

V gene TRBV10-3 combines with J gene TRBJ1-6, with a possible D match to TRBD1 (6 bases). V shed 8 bases and J shed 7 bases, with 15 bases lying between them. In germline, CDR1 is ENHRY, CDR2 SYGVKD. This CDR3 contains 14 residues. This CDR3 is CAIQVGAGNSPLHF. CDR3 nucleotides: TGTGCCATCCAGGTGGGGGCCGGGAATTCACCCCTCCACTTT.

This chain joins TRBV25-1 and TRBJ2-1; no clear D gene. The germline V and J ends were trimmed by 0 bases and 3 bases, with 9 bases remaining between them. CDR1 is MGHDK and CDR2 is SYGVNS in the germline V gene. The CDR3 totals 15 residues. In DNA, the CDR3 is TGTGCCAGCAGTGAATATACGGCAGTCTACAATGAGCAGTTCTTC. This codes for CASSEYTAVYNEQFF.

Notes on this clone: Other DNA sequences in this sample translate to the same CDR3. The rearrangement links TRBV7-2 to TRBJ2-2, with unresolved D. Germline-derived CDR1 and CDR2 are SGHTA and FQGNSA. The length of the CDR3 is 15 residues. Between the trimmed V and J ends, which lost 1 base and 1 base, there was a span of 7 bases. In nucleotides, the CDR3 is TGTGCCAGCAGCTTAGGGGCAGGGAACACCGGGGAGCTGTTTTTT. Its translation: CASSLGAGNTGELFF.

This chain links TRBV5-6 with TRBJ2-3, with a possible D match to TRBD2 (5 bases). CDR1 is SGHDT and CDR2 is YYEEEE in the germline V gene. This CDR3 has 15 amino acids. The V end was cut by 4 bases, the J end by 5 bases, with 17 bases between. CDR3 protein: CASSRQWSRGDTQYF. The CDR3 DNA reads TGTGCCAGCAGCCGCCAGTGGAGCCGGGGAGATACGCAGTATTTT.

The genes are TRBV11-2 and TRBJ2-7; D perhaps matches TRBD1 (6 bases). Trimming pared 4 bases from V and 2 bases from J, leaving 18 bases between. CDR3 length equals 16 residues. Per the germline V gene, CDR1 is SGHAT and CDR2 is FQNNGV. Written as DNA, the CDR3 is TGTGCCAGCAGCTCATACACCGGGACAAAACCCTACGAGCAGTACTTC. Its translation is CASSSYTGTKPYEQYF.

The J gene is TRBJ2-7, the V gene TRBV5-1; unclear D gene. The CDR3 consists of 13 residues. With 2 bases removed from V and 5 bases from J, the gap between germline ends came to 11 bases. CDR1 is SGHRS and CDR2 is YFSETQ in the germline V gene. CDR3: CASSLSGRNEQYF. Written as DNA, the CDR3 is TGCGCCAGCAGCTTATCCGGACGGAACGAGCAGTACTTC.

The CDR3 protein is CASSSGTSGSGEQYF. The CDR3 nucleotides are TGTGCCAGCAGCTCCGGGACTAGCGGGAGTGGTGAGCAGTACTTC. This chain joins TRBV5-4 and TRBJ2-7, with 14 bases lining up with TRBD2. CDR1 is SGHNT and CDR2 is YYREEE in the germline V gene (reference sequence). The ends lost 3 bases at V and 7 bases at J; junction bases unmatched: 6. The CDR3 is 15 amino acids.

J is TRBJ1-1 and V is TRBV4-3, with unresolved D. Trimming shortened V by 3 bases and J by 0 bases, and 8 bases separated the two germline ends. This CDR3 is 14 amino acids long. Looked up from germline, CDR1 is LGHNA and CDR2 is YSLEER. The CDR3 spells CASSHNTMNTEAFF. The DNA for the CDR3 is TGCGCCAGCAGCCACAACACGATGAACACTGAAGCTTTCTTT.

This chain connects TRBV5-1 to TRBJ1-1, with D maybe TRBD1 (5 bases). This CDR3 contains 14 residues. V lost 4 bases and J 1 base, leaving 11 bases between the germline ends. Germline CDR1 SGHRS, CDR2 YFSETQ. The CDR3 region has the DNA TGCGCCAGCAGCCATTCCCAGGGGAACACTGAAGCTTTCTTT. Its protein is CASSHSQGNTEAFF.

A note on this clone: Other nucleotide sequences in the sample specify the same CDR3. This chain links TRBV20-1 with TRBJ1-2, with TRBD1 as a possible D gene (5 bases). Trimming cost V 5 bases and J 8 bases, with 6 bases left between them. The CDR3 contains 9 residues. Looked up from germline, CDR1 is DFQATT and CDR2 is SNEGSKA (reference sequence). The CDR3 loop reads CSAGAGYTF. DNA for the CDR3: TGCAGTGCTGGGGCCGGCTACACCTTC.

J is TRBJ1-6 and V is TRBV27; D possibly corresponds to TRBD1 (5 bases). This CDR3 has 14 amino acids. The germline V gene encodes CDR1 MNHEY and CDR2 SMNVEV (reference sequence). Trimming pared 4 bases from V and 7 bases from J, leaving 11 bases between. This CDR3 reads CASSYPGTNSPLHF. As DNA, the CDR3 is TGTGCCAGCAGTTATCCCGGGACCAATTCACCCCTCCACTTT.

The V gene is TRBV28, the J gene TRBJ1-1; D is possibly TRBD1 (5 bases). Germline values: CDR1 MDHEN, CDR2 SYDVKM. V lost 7 bases to trimming and J lost 8 bases, with 20 bases between them. The CDR3 sequence is 14 residues long. The CDR3 sequence: CASKLRAGRTEAFF. Written as DNA, the CDR3 is TGTGCCAGCAAGCTTCGGGCCGGACGGACAGAAGCTTTCTTT.

The V gene is TRBV27, the J gene TRBJ2-7; the match to TRBD1 covers 7 bases. Trimming at V came to 3 bases and at J to 3 bases, leaving 8 bases not matched to a gene. The germline V gene has CDR1 MNHEY and CDR2 SMNVEV (reference sequence). This CDR3 region has 15 residues. CDR3 protein: CASSFSYRGDYEQYF. The CDR3 DNA reads as TGTGCCAGCAGTTTCTCCTACAGGGGCGACTACGAGCAGTACTTC.

The genes are TRBV6-4 and TRBJ1-3; the D is unclear. Trimming pared 5 bases from V and 7 bases from J, leaving 6 bases between. Germline V lookup: CDR1 MRHNA, CDR2 SNTAGT. The CDR3 covers 11 residues. CDR3 DNA sequence: TGTGCCAGCAGTCGGGAGAACACCATATATTTT. Protein sequence: CASSRENTIYF.

V and J are TRBV7-2 and TRBJ2-5; 8 bases fit TRBD1. With 8 bases clipped from V and 4 bases from J, the junction kept 12 bases outside the gene matches. This CDR3 is 15 amino acids long. The germline V gene encodes CDR1 SGHTA and CDR2 FQGNSA. CDR3 region: CASQTGGNRGETQYF. In nucleotides, the CDR3 is TGTGCCAGCCAAACAGGGGGAAATCGGGGAGAGACCCAGTACTTC. Complete variable domain (other parts from reference TRBV7-2 and TRBJ2-5): GAGVSQSPSNKVTEKGKDVELRCDPISGHTALYWYRQSLGQGLEFLIYFQGNSAPDKSGLPSDRFSAERTGGSVSTLTIQRTQQEDSAVYLCASQTGGNRGETQYFGPGTRLLVL.

V usage is TRBV4-1 and J usage is TRBJ2-1; D is undetermined. This CDR3 has 12 amino acids. V lost 1 base to trimming and J lost 7 bases, with 5 bases between them. The germline gives CDR1 MGHRA, CDR2 YSYEKL. CDR3 region: CASSQASNEQFF. CDR3 nucleotide sequence: TGCGCCAGCAGCCAAGCTTCTAATGAGCAGTTCTTC.

The chain uses TRBV30 and TRBJ2-7; perhaps TRBD2 as D (5 bases). The CDR3 spans 14 residues. In germline, CDR1 is GTSNPN, CDR2 SVGIG (reference sequence). The V end lost 4 bases, the J end lost 0 bases, and 13 bases lay between the germline ends. CDR3 nucleotide sequence: TGTGCCTGGATTGAGGGTACCGCCTCCTACGAGCAGTACTTC. Translating it yields CAWIEGTASYEQYF.

J is TRBJ2-1 and V is TRBV5-4; unclear D gene. The V gene lost 4 bases and the J gene lost 5 bases, with 10 bases spanning the gap. The CDR3 is 13 residues long. Germline V CDR1 and CDR2: SGHNT, YYREEE (reference sequence). The CDR3 coding sequence is TGTGCCAGCAGCCCAACGATGAACAATGAGCAGTTCTTC. Encoded protein: CASSPTMNNEQFF.

This chain links TRBV12-5 with TRBJ2-7; 8 bases fit TRBD1. The CDR3 is 14 amino acids. Per the germline V gene, CDR1 is LGHNT and CDR2 is FRNRAP. J was trimmed by 7 bases and V by 6 bases; bases with no gene match: 11. The chain's CDR3 is CASGHPQGAREQYF. The CDR3 DNA sequence: TGTGCTAGTGGCCACCCCCAGGGGGCTCGTGAGCAGTACTTC. Complete variable domain (other parts from reference TRBV12-5 and TRBJ2-7): DARVTQTPRHKVTEMGQEVTMRCQPILGHNTVFWYRQTMMQGLELLAYFRNRAPLDDSGMPKDRFSAEMPDATLATLKIQPSEPRDSAVYFCASGHPQGAREQYFGPGTRLTVT.

This chain uses TRBV6-5 with TRBJ1-2; no firm D call. CDR1 and CDR2 (germline): MNHEY, SVGAGI. V shed 6 bases and J shed 4 bases, with 15 bases lying between them. This CDR3 comprises 14 residues. DNA of the CDR3: TGTGCCAGCAGACCCCGCCATGGAGGCTATGGCTACACCTTC. Amino acid sequence: CASRPRHGGYGYTF.

The rearrangement joins TRBV28 to TRBJ2-2; 8 bases map to TRBD1. Trimming cost V 8 bases and J 3 bases; bases outside gene matches: 8. Germline CDR1 is MDHEN and CDR2 is SYDVKM. The CDR3 runs to 15 residues. The CDR3 region has the DNA TGTGCCAGCCAGAAACCGGACAGGGACACCGGGGAGCTGTTTTTT. Encoded protein: CASQKPDRDTGELFF.

This clone was observed a single time. This rearrangement joins TRBV14 to TRBJ2-7; weak D call: TRBD1 (6 bases). The V end lost 1 base, the J end lost 0 bases, and 16 bases lay between the germline ends. CDR3 length: 17 residues. Germline V lookup: CDR1 SGHDN, CDR2 FVKESK. DNA for the CDR3: TGTGCCAGCAGCCAAGTCTTACAGGGCGCCGGCTCCTACGAGCAGTACTTC. Protein: CASSQVLQGAGSYEQYF.

To note about this clone: This sample also contains other DNA sequences that code for the same CDR3. V usage is TRBV27 and J usage is TRBJ1-1; maybe TRBD1 (6 bases). The V end was cut by 3 bases, the J end by 5 bases, with 10 bases between. Per the germline V gene, CDR1 is MNHEY and CDR2 is SMNVEV (reference sequence). The CDR3 spans 13 residues. In nucleotides, the CDR3 is TGTGCCAGCAGTTTGGGCAGGGGAACTGAAGCTTTCTTT. Translation gives CASSLGRGTEAFF.

The gene calls are TRBV5-1 and TRBJ2-7, with D uncertain. The CDR3 totals 16 residues. From germline, CDR1 is SGHRS and CDR2 YFSETQ. The V end lost 0 bases, the J end lost 4 bases, and 17 bases lay between the germline ends. The DNA of the CDR3 is TGCGCCAGCAGCTTGGACGACCTCGGCTATATTTACGAGCAGTACTTC. Protein product: CASSLDDLGYIYEQYF.

The chain combines TRBV19 with TRBJ2-5; 8 bases agree with TRBD2. CDR1 and CDR2 from the germline V gene are LNHDA and SQIVND (reference sequence). V trimming: 0 bases; J trimming: 2 bases; junction bases outside the gene matches: 5. CDR3 length equals 16 residues. CDR3 sequence reads: CASSIDQVAGQETQYF. The CDR3 DNA reads as TGTGCCAGTAGTATAGATCAGGTAGCGGGGCAAGAGACCCAGTACTTC.

The CDR3 DNA sequence: TGTGCCAGTAGCGGGGGGACAGGGGCCCTTCCCCAGCATTTT. Residues: CASSGGTGALPQHF. This sequence joins TRBV19 and TRBJ1-5; 10 bases match TRBD1. The CDR3 has 14 amino acids. Looked up from germline, CDR1 is LNHDA and CDR2 is SQIVND (reference sequence). After removal of 6 bases from V and 10 bases from J, the junction contained 9 bases not matched to a gene.

This chain uses TRBV28 with TRBJ1-5; D remains unclear. Trimming removed 1 base from V and 10 bases from J, with 17 bases in between. Germline V lookup: CDR1 MDHEN, CDR2 SYDVKM. The CDR3 has 15 residues. Here the CDR3 reads CASSLSAGGGFPQHF. The CDR3 DNA reads as TGTGCCAGCAGTTTATCGGCCGGAGGTGGATTCCCCCAGCATTTT.

CDR3 residues: CASRELAGGLTDTQYF. The CDR3 DNA is TGTGCCAGCAGGGAACTAGCGGGGGGCTTAACAGATACGCAGTATTTT. The chain employs TRBV27 and TRBJ2-3; the match to TRBD2 covers 12 bases. After removal of 6 bases from V and 3 bases from J, the junction contained 7 bases not matched to a gene. CDR1 and CDR2 from the germline V gene are MNHEY and SMNVEV (reference sequence). The CDR3 contains 16 residues.

CDR3 DNA sequence: TGCAGCGTTGAAGAACGGATTCTAAACACCGGGGAGCTGTTTTTT. Protein sequence: CSVEERILNTGELFF. The gene calls are TRBV29-1 and TRBJ2-2, with no clear D. The CDR3 runs 15 residues. The germline V gene has CDR1 SQVTM and CDR2 ANQGSEA. Between the trimmed V and J ends, which lost 0 bases and 2 bases, there was a span of 10 bases.